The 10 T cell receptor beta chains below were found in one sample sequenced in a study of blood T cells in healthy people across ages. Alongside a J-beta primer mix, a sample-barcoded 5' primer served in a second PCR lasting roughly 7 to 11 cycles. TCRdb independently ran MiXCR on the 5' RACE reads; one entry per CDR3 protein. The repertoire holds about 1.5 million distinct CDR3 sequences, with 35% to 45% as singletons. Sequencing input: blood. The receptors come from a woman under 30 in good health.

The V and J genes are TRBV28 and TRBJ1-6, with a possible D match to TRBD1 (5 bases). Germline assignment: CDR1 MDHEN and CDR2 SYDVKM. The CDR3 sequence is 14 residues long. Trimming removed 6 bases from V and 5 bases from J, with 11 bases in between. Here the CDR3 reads CASRQVGNNSPLHF. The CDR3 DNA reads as TGTGCCAGCAGACAGGTTGGAAATAATTCACCCCTCCACTTT.

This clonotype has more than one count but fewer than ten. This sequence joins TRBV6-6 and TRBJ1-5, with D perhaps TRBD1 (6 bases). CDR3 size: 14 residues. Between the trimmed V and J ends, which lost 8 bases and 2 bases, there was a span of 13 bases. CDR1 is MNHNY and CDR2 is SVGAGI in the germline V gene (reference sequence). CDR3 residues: CASGTGSGNQPQHF. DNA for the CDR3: TGTGCCAGCGGCACAGGGTCGGGCAATCAGCCCCAGCATTTT.

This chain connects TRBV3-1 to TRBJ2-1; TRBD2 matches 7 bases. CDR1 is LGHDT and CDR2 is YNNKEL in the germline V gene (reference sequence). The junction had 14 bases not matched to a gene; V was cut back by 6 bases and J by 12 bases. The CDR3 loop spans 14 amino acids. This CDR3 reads CASSKGAGLRGQFF. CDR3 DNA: TGTGCCAGCAGTAAAGGCGCGGGACTAAGGGGGCAGTTCTTC.

The CDR3 loop is CATSQTSYEQYF. In DNA, the CDR3 is TGTGCCACGAGTCAGACCTCCTACGAGCAGTACTTC. This chain connects TRBV10-3 to TRBJ2-7, with D unclear. The CDR3 covers 12 residues. Germline V gives CDR1 ENHRY, CDR2 SYGVKD. V was cut by 10 bases and J by 0 bases, with 10 bases left in between.

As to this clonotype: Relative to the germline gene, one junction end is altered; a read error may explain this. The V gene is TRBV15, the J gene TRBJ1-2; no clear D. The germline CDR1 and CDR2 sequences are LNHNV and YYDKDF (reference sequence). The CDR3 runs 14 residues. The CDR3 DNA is TGTGTCACCAGCAGAGCCGACGGTTGGCGCGGCTACACCTTC. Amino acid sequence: CVTSRADGWRGYTF. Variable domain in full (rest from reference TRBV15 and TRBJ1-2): DAMVIQNPRYQVTQFGKPVTLSCSQTLNHNVMYWYQQKSSQAPKLLFHYYDKDFNNEADTPDNFQSRRPNTSFCFLDIRSPGLGDTAMYLCVTSRADGWRGYTFGSGTRLTVV.

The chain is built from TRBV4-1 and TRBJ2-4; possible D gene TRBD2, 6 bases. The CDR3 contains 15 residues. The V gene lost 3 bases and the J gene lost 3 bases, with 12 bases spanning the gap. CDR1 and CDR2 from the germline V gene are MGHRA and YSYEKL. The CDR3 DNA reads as TGCGCCAGCAGCCACCCCGGGAGAGACAAAAACATTCAGTACTTC. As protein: CASSHPGRDKNIQYF.

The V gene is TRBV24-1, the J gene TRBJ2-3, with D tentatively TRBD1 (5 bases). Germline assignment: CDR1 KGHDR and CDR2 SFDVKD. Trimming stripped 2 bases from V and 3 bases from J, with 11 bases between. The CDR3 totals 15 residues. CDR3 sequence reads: CATSDSGLTTDTQYF. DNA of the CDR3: TGTGCCACCAGTGATTCAGGGCTGACAACAGATACGCAGTATTTT.

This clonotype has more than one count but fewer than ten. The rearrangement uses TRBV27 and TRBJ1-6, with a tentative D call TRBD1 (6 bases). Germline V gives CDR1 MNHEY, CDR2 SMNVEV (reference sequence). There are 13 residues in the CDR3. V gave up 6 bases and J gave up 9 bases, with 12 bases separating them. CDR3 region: CASRDSVGSPLHF. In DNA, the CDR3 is TGTGCCAGCAGGGACAGTGTTGGTTCACCCCTCCACTTT.

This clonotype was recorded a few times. The CDR3 sequence is CSVEPPNTGELFF. The CDR3 nucleotides are TGCAGCGTTGAACCCCCGAACACCGGGGAGCTGTTTTTT. The V gene is TRBV29-1, the J gene TRBJ2-2; D remains unclear. There are 13 residues in the CDR3. Trimming pared 2 bases from V and 0 bases from J, leaving 4 bases between. Per the germline V gene, CDR1 is SQVTM and CDR2 is ANQGSEA.

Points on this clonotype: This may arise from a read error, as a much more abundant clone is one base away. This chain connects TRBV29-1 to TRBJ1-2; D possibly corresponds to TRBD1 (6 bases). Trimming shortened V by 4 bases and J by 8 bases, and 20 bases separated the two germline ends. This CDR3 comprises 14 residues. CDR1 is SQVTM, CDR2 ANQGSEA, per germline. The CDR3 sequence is CSVAGGGGAKGYTF. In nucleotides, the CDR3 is TGCAGCGTTGCCGGCGGGGGCGGGGCAAAGGGCTACACCTTC.